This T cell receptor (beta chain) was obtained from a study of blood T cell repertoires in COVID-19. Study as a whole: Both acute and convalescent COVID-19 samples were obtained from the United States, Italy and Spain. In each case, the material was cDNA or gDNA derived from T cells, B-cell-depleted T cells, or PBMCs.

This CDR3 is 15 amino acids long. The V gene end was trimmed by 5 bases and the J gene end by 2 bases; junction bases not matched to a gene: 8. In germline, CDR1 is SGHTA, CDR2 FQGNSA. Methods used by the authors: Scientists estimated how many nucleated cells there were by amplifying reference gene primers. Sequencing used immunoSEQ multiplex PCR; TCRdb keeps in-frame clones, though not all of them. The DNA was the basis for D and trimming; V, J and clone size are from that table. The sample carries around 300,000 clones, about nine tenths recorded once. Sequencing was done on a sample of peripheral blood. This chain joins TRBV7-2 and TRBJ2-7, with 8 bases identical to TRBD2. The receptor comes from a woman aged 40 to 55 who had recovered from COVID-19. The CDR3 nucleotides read TGTGCCAGCAGCGTAAGCGGGGGAACGACCTACGAGCAGTACTTC. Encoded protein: CASSVSGGTTYEQYF.